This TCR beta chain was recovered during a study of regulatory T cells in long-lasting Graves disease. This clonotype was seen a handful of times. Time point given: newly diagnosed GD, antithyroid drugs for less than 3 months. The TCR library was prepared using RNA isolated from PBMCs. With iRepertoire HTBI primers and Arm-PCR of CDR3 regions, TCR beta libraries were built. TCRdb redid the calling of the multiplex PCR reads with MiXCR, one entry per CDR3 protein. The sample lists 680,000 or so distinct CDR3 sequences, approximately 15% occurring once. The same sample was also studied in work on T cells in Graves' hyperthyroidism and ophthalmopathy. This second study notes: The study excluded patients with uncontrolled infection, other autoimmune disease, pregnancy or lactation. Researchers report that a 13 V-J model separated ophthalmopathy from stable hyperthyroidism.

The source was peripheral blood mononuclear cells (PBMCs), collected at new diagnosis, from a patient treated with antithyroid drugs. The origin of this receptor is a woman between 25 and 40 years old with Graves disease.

CDR3 DNA: TGTGCCAGCAGCTTCAAACAGGGTAGGCAGCCCCAGCATTTT. This codes for CASSFKQGRQPQHF. This chain uses TRBV5-6 with TRBJ1-5, with D perhaps TRBD1 (6 bases). V dropped 2 bases and J dropped 7 bases, with 13 bases sitting between them. Germline CDR1 SGHDT, CDR2 YYEEEE. This CDR3 comprises 14 residues.